This TCR beta chain was documented in a study of T cell responses to AZD1222 COVID-19 vaccine. Findings and limits, study-wide: Donors in the cohort were predominantly white British and more often female, and clonal diversity was possibly underestimated. Regions 160-218 and 743-854 dominated among vaccine-associated CD4 TCRs spanning spike. Close to half of spike-specific TCRs reportedly recognize unmutated variant regions.

The protocol was immunoSEQ multiplex PCR, while the TCRdb copy is restricted to in-frame clones and leaves out a portion. The repertoire holds under 95,000 clones, with 70% to 90% as singletons. Comment on this clone: Its target is unknown.

Germline CDR1 reads MNHNY; CDR2 reads SVGAGI (reference sequence). This CDR3 is built from 14 residues. V dropped 7 bases and J dropped 7; count of bases not matched to a gene: 11. The chain has TRBV6-6 and TRBJ2-3, with 7 bases identical to TRBD1. This clonotype originated in an adult who received the AZD1222 COVID-19 vaccine. The starting material was peripheral blood, obtained 28 days after the second AZD1222 dose. CDR3 residues: CASNRQGPLNTQYF. The DNA for the CDR3 is TGTGCCAGCAATAGACAGGGCCCACTCAATACGCAGTATTTT.